The TCR beta chain described here comes from a study of OX40 agonist ivuxolimab in advanced cancers. General study points: Expanded clones tended on average to be more numerous among CD8+ T cells than CD4+.

As for this clone: Its target is unknown.

Libraries were prepared by immunoSEQ multiplex PCR; TCRdb keeps only in-frame clonotypes and omits some of them. The table includes 75,000 to 95,000 clones, more than 70% detected once. Germline CDR1 reads SGHTA; CDR2 reads FQGNSA. The V and J ends lost 1 base and 6 bases respectively, with 11 bases between them. This CDR3 is 14 amino acids long. The starting material was CD4+ or CD8+ T cells sorted from blood, obtained in a trial of the OX40 agonist ivuxolimab. The chain uses TRBV7-2 and TRBJ2-3; D ambiguous. This TCR was recovered from an adult with an advanced solid tumor such as melanoma, head and neck, liver or kidney cancer. In DNA form, the CDR3 reads TGTGCCAGCAGCTTAGGCAGATCCTTGGATACGCAGTATTTT. This gives the protein CASSLGRSLDTQYF.